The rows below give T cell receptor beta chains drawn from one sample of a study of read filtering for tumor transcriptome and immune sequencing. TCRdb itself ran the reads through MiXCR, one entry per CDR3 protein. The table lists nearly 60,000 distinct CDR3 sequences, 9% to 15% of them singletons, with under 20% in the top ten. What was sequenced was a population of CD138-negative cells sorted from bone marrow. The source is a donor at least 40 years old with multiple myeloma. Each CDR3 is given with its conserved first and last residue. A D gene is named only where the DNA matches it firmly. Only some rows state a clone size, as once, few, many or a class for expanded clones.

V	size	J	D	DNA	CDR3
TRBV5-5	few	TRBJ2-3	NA	TGTGTCAGCAGCTTGTGGCGCCATAGCACAGATACGCAGTATTTT	CVSSLWRHSTDTQYF
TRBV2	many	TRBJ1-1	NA	TGTGCCAGCAGTGAGTGGCGTCTCCCACGGGACACTGAAGCTTTCTTT	CASSEWRLPRDTEAFF
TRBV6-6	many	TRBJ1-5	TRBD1	TGTGCCAGCACTATAAATATGGCAGGGGGAAATCAGCCCCAGCATTTT	CASTINMAGGNQPQHF
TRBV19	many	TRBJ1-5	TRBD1	TGTGCCAGTAGTATGTTAACCGGACAGGGGGTTCAGCCCCAGCATTTT	CASSMLTGQGVQPQHF
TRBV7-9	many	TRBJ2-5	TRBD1	TGTGCCAGCAGCGGGACAGGGTCGGAGACCCAGTACTTC	CASSGTGSETQYF
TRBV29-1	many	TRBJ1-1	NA	TGCAGCGTTTCGGGCCTAGGCGAGGCTTTCTTT	CSVSGLGEAFF
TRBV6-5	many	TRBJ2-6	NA	TGTGCCAGCAGAAAGAGCTCTGGGGCCAACGTCCTGACTTTC	CASRKSSGANVLTF
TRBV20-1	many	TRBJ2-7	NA	TGCAGTGCCAGACGGATCAGGACACCGACAAACGAGCAGTACTTC	CSARRIRTPTNEQYF
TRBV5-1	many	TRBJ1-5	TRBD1	TGCGCCAGCAGCTGGGGGACAGCTAGCAATCAGCCCCAGCATTTT	CASSWGTASNQPQHF
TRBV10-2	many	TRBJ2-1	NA	TGCGCCAGCAGTGAGTCGATGGTATACAATGAGCAGTTCTTC	CASSESMVYNEQFF
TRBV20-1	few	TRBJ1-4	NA	TGCAGTGCTACAAACTTTCTATCAGGCGGTGCAGGCGAAAAACTGTTTTTT	CSATNFLSGGAGEKLFF
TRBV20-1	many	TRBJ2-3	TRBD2	TGCAGTGCTAGAGCAGCTAGCGGGGGGGGATCTAGCACAGATACGCAGTATTTT	CSARAASGGGSSTDTQYF
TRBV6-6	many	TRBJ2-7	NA	TGTGCCAGCAGTCCCCTCCAGGGAACCCGCGAGCAGTACTTC	CASSPLQGTREQYF
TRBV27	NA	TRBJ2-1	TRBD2	TGTGCCAGCAGTTTCGGGACTAGCGGGGCTCACGATGAGCAGTTCTTC	CASSFGTSGAHDEQFF
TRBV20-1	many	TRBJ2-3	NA	TGCAGTGCTGGAGGCGGGGCTCTACCGGGGGGCACAGATACGCAGTATTTT	CSAGGGALPGGTDTQYF
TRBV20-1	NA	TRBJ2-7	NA	TGCAGTTTCGTCAATACAGGGGGGGACTACGAGCAGTACTTC	CSFVNTGGDYEQYF
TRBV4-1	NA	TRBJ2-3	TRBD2	TGCGCCAGCAGCCACGCCCCGACTAGCGGGGCAACAGATACGCAGTGTTTT	CASSHAPTSGATDTQCF
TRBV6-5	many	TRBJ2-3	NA	TGTGCCAGCAGTTACTTTCCGGGAGATACGCAGTATTTT	CASSYFPGDTQYF
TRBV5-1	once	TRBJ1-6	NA	TGTGCCAGCAGCCCTCACGGGAGCTCCTATAATTCACCCCTCCACTTT	CASSPHGSSYNSPLHF
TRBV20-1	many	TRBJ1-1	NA	TGCAGTGCTAGAGATGGGACGGGGAACACTGAAGCTTTCTTT	CSARDGTGNTEAFF
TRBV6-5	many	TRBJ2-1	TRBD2	TGTGCCAGCAGTCCGACTAGCGGGGGGAAGTTCTTC	CASSPTSGGKFF
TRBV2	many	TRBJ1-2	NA	TGTGCCAGCAGTGTCAGGGGACAAACTAACTATGGCTACACCTTC	CASSVRGQTNYGYTF
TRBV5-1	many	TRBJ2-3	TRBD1	TGCGCCAGCAGCTGGGGACAGGGTAGCACAGATACGCAGTATTTT	CASSWGQGSTDTQYF
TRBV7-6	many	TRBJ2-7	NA	TGTGCCAGCAGCTTAAATCCTACATCCCTGGGGGAGCAGTACTTC	CASSLNPTSLGEQYF
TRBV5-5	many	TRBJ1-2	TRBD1	TGTGCCAGCAGCTTGGGGGACAGCTCTCCCTATGGCTACACCTTC	CASSLGDSSPYGYTF
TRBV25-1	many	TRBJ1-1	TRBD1	TGTGCCAGCACCGCACCAGGGGGCACTGAAGCTTTCTTT	CASTAPGGTEAFF
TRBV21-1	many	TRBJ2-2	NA	TGTGCCAGCAGTAAGGACAGGGTACTCACCGGGGAGCTGTTTTTT	CASSKDRVLTGELFF
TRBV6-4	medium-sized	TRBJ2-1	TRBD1	TGTGCCAGCAGCGGGGGACAGGGGCTCCCCAATGAGCAGTTCTTC	CASSGGQGLPNEQFF
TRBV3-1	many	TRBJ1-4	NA	TGTGCCAGCAGCCGGGGGCCGATTAAACTGTTTTTT	CASSRGPIKLFF
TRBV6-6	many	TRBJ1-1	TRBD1	TGTGCCAGCACCGCGACAGGGGCGGGGACTGAAGCTTTCTTT	CASTATGAGTEAFF
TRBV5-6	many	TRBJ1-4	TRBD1	TGTGCCAGCGGCAGGACAGGAACTACTCGATTTAATGAAAAACTGTTTTTT	CASGRTGTTRFNEKLFF
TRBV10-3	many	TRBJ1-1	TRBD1	TGTGCCATCAGTGACCCTCGGGGACAGGGGCGTTTAGCTTTCTTT	CAISDPRGQGRLAFF
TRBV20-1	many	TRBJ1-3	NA	TGCAGTGCTAGAGATTCCACGGGGGGTGATGGAAACACCATATATTTT	CSARDSTGGDGNTIYF
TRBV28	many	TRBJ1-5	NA	TGTGCCAGCACTTCCGACGATCAGCCCCAGCATTTT	CASTSDDQPQHF
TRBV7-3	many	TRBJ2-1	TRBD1	TGTGCCAGCAGCCGAGGGACAGGGGGCAGTGAGCAGTTCTTC	CASSRGTGGSEQFF
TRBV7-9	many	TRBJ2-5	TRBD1	TGTGCCAGCAGCTTGTCGACAGGGTTGACAGAGACCCAGTACTTC	CASSLSTGLTETQYF
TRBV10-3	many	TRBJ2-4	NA	TGTGCCATCAGTGAGTCTCCAAACATTCAGTACTTC	CAISESPNIQYF
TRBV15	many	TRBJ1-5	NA	TGTGCCACCAGCGCCCGGGGGACTTTAGGACAGCCCCAGCATTTT	CATSARGTLGQPQHF
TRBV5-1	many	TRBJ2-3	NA	TGCGCCAGCAGCTTGACTGCGGGGCCAGATACGCAGTATTTT	CASSLTAGPDTQYF
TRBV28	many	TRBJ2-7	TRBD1	TGTGCCAGCAGTTCACCGGGACAGGGAGTACTTGAGCAGTACTTC	CASSSPGQGVLEQYF
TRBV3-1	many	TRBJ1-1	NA	TGTGCCAGCAGCCCCTATAATAAGGGGCTGGGGAACACTGAAGCTTTCTTT	CASSPYNKGLGNTEAFF
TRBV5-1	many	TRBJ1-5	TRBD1	TGCGCCAGCAGCTTGGGAAGGGACAGGGGAGGAAATAGCAATCAGCCCCAGCATTTT	CASSLGRDRGGNSNQPQHF